This T cell receptor (beta chain) appears in the sequencing data of a study of cytomegalovirus exposure and HLA in healthy donors. This clone was counted a single time. V was clipped by 6 bases and J by 2 bases; unmatched bases: 2. Looked up from germline, CDR1 is LNHNV and CDR2 is YYDKDF (reference sequence). The CDR3 has 14 residues. Data came from immunoSEQ multiplex PCR; TCRdb stores just in-frame clones and leaves some out. Of 130,000 to 150,000 clones detected, just over 85% appear once; the ten largest clones hold approximately 8.5%. The rearrangement uses TRBV15 and TRBJ2-3; 10 bases agree with TRBD2. The sequence was collected from a woman aged 18-35 years in good health and CMV-seropositive. Sequenced input: PBMCs. The CDR3 here is CATRLAGNTDTQYF. DNA for the CDR3: TGTGCCACCAGACTAGCGGGGAACACAGATACGCAGTATTTT.